This TCR beta chain originates from a study of CD8+ T cells in alopecia areata. As for the study in general: A regimen of oral tofacitinib, 5 to 10 mg twice daily, was given to treated patients.

The study's findings and limits: Relative to normal scalp, lesional scalp, especially alopecia totalis/universalis, showed higher clonality. Only a single nonresponder existed, so baseline CD8+ expansion links stay unclear.

CDR1 and CDR2 from the germline V gene are MNHEY and SMNVEV (reference sequence). CDR3 length: 14 residues. V dropped 3 bases and J dropped 5; count of bases not matched to a gene: 5. Concerning this clone itself: The antigen remains unidentified.

Isolated RNA was reverse transcribed into cDNA used as the sequencing template. Produced via immunoSEQ multiplex PCR; TCRdb's table is partial and in-frame only. The data show roughly 180,000 clones, roughly 46% seen once. Treatment of the sample: oral pan-JAK inhibitor, 5-10 mg twice daily. The starting material was CD8+ T cells sorted from blood, obtained at roughly week 53, from a patient treated with tofacitinib. V is TRBV27 and J is TRBJ2-3, with TRBD1 identical over 7 bases. The source of this sequence is a human donor with alopecia areata. Here the CDR3 reads CASSFDRAVDTQYF. The CDR3, as DNA: TGTGCCAGCAGTTTTGACAGGGCGGTAGATACGCAGTATTTT.